This TCR beta chain was sequenced in a study of T-cell reconstitution after alpha-beta-depleted transplantation in children. General study results and limits: Day-60 TCRbeta diversity that was high in some patients was derived from surviving recipient T cells and thymic progenitors.

The table lists this clonotype with a few counts. Its specificity is not known. Preparation of the TCRbeta library was carried out with unique molecular identifiers. From the PCR reads, TCRdb called clonotypes with MiXCR, one entry per CDR3 protein. The sample lists approximately 980,000 distinct CDR3 sequences; roughly 31% were seen once. The germline V gene encodes CDR1 KGHDR and CDR2 SFDVKD. Trimming cost V 4 bases and J 3 bases, with 6 bases left between them. The CDR3 sequence is 12 residues long. V gene TRBV24-1 combines with J gene TRBJ2-7; perhaps TRBD1 as D (5 bases). Sequenced material: PBMCs, mostly from graft donor cells, taken 360 days after TCRalphabeta/CD19-depleted stem cell transplant. This receptor was identified in a boy under two years old who had a stem cell transplant for SCID, so the T cells may come from the graft donor. CDR3 protein: CATSEQDYEQYF. The CDR3 DNA reads as TGTGCCACCAGTGAACAGGACTACGAGCAGTACTTC.